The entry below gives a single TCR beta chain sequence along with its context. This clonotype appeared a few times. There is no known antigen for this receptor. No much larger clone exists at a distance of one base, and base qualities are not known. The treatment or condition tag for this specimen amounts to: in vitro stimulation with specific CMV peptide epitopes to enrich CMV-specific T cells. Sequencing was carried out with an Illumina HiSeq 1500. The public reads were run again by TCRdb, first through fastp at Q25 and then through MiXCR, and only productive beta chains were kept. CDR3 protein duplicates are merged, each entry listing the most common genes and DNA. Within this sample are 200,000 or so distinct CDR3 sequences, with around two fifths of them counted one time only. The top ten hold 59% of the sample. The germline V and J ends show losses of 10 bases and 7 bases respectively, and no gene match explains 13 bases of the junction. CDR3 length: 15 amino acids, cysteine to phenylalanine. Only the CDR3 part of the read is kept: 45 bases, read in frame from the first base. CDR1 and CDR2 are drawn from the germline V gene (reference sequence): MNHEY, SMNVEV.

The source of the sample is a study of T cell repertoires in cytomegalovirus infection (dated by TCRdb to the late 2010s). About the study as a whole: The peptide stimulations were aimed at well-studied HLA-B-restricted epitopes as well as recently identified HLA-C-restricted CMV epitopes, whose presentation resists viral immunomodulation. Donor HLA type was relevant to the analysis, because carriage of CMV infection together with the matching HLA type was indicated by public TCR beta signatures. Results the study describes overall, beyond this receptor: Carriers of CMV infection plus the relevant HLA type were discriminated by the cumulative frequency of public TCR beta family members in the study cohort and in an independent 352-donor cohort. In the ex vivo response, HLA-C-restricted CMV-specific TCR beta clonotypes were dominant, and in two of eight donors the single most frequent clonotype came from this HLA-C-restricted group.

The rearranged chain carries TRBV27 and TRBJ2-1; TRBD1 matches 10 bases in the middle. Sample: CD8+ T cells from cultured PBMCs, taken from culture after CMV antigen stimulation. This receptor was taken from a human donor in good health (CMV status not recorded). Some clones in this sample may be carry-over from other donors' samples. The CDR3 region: CAILTRQGARNEQFF. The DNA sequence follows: TGTGCCATTTTGACCCGACAGGGGGCTCGGAATGAGCAGTTCTTC.